This T cell receptor (beta chain) came from a study of control samples from healthy donors and cancer patients. Germline loops: CDR1 SGDLS, CDR2 YYNGEE. This CDR3 region has 15 residues. Trimming shortened V by 0 bases and J by 0 bases, and 9 bases separated the two germline ends. Data came from immunoSEQ multiplex PCR; TCRdb stores just in-frame clones and leaves some out. Altogether 90,000 to 100,000 clones are present, about 85% being singletons, with the ten largest covering around 14%. Sequences were obtained from blood. V and J are TRBV9 and TRBJ1-1; D remains unclear. The TCR sequence derives from a woman in her 70s in good health. CDR3 DNA sequence: TGTGCCAGCAGCGTAGGGGTAGCGTTGAACACTGAAGCTTTCTTT. It is translated as CASSVGVALNTEAFF.